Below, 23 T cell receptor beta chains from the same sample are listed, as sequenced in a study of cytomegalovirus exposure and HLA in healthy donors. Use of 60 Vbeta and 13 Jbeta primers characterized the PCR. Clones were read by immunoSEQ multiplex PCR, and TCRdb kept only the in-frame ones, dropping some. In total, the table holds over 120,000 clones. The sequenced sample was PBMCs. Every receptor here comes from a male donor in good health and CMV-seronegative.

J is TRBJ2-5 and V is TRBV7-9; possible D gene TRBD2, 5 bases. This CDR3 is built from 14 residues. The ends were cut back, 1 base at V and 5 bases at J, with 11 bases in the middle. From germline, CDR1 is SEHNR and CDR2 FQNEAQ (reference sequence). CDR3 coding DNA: TGTGCCAGCAGCTTAGTGATGGAGGAGGAGACCCAGTACTTC. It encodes CASSLVMEEETQYF.

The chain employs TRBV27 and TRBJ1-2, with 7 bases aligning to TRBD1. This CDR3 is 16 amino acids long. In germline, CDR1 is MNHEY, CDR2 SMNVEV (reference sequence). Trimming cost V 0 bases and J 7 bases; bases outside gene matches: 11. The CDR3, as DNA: TGTGCCAGCAGTTTATCGCCCACCGGGACAGTTGGTGGCTACACCTTC. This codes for CASSLSPTGTVGGYTF.

CDR3 in DNA: TGTGCCAGCAGTTTAGGGACAGGGTCCTCCTACGAGCAGTACTTC. It encodes CASSLGTGSSYEQYF. The chain is built from TRBV27 and TRBJ2-7; 9 positions match TRBD1. Losses at the gene ends were 2 bases for V and 0 bases for J; bases not matched to a gene: 2. The CDR3 is 15 amino acids. Germline assignment: CDR1 MNHEY and CDR2 SMNVEV (reference sequence).

CDR3 protein: CASSPTLGSQTQYF. CDR3 coding DNA: TGTGCCAGCAGCCCCACACTAGGTAGCCAGACCCAGTACTTC. The chain carries TRBV9 and TRBJ2-5; TRBD2 might be the D (5 bases). Trimming took off 4 bases at V and 6 bases at J, with 16 bases between the two ends. There are 14 residues in the CDR3. The germline gives CDR1 SGDLS, CDR2 YYNGEE.

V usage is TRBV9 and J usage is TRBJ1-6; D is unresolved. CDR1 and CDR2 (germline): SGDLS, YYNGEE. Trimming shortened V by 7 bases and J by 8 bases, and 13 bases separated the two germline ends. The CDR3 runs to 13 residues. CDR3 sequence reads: CASSLEWDSPLHF. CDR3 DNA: TGTGCCAGCTCCCTAGAATGGGATTCACCCCTCCACTTT. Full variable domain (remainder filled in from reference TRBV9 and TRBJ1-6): DSGVTQTPKHLITATGQRVTLRCSPRSGDLSVYWYQQSLDQGLQFLIQYYNGEERAKGNILERFSAQQFPDLHSELNLSSLELGDSALYFCASSLEWDSPLHFGNGTRLTVT.

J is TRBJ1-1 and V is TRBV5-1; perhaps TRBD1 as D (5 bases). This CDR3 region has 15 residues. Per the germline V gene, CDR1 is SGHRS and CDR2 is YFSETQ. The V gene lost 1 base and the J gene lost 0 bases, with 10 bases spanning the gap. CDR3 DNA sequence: TGCGCCAGCAGCTTGCCAGGGCAGCTGAACACTGAAGCTTTCTTT. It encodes CASSLPGQLNTEAFF. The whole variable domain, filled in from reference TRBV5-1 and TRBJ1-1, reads KAGVTQTPRYLIKTRGQQVTLSCSPISGHRSVSWYQQTPGQGLQFLFEYFSETQRNKGNFPGRFSGRQFSNSRSEMNVSTLELGDSALYLCASSLPGQLNTEAFFGQGTRLTVV.

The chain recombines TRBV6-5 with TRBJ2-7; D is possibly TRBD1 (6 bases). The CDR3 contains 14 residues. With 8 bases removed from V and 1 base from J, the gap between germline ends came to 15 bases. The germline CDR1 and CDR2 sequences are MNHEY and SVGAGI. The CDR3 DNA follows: TGTGCCAGCCGTAGTGGGACAAAATCCTACGAGCAGTACTTC. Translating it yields CASRSGTKSYEQYF.

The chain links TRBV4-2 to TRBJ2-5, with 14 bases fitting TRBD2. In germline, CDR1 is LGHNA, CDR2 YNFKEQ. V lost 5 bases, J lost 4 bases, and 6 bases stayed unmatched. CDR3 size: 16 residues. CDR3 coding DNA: TGTGCCAGCAGCAGACTAGCGGGGGGGCTCGGAGAGACCCAGTACTTC. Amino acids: CASSRLAGGLGETQYF.

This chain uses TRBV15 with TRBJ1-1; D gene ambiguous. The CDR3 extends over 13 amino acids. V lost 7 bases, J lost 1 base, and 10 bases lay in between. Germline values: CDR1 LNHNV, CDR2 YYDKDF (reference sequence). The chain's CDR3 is CATTTRQNTEAFF. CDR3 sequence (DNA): TGTGCCACCACCACCAGGCAGAACACTGAAGCTTTCTTT.

CDR3: CASSLWTGEGYTF. Here the CDR3 DNA reads TGTGCCAGCAGTTTATGGACAGGGGAAGGCTACACCTTC. V usage is TRBV27 and J usage is TRBJ1-2; 9 bases are a match to TRBD1. CDR3 length: 13 residues. Germline-derived CDR1 and CDR2 are MNHEY and SMNVEV (reference sequence). The V and J ends lost 1 base and 8 bases, in that order; junction bases with no gene match: 2.

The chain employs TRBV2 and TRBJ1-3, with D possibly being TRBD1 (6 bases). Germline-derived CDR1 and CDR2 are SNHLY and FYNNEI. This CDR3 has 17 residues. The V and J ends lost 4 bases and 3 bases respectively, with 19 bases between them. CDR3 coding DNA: TGTGCCAGCAGTGGGCCCCTAGGACAGAAGGATGGAAACACCATATATTTT. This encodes CASSGPLGQKDGNTIYF. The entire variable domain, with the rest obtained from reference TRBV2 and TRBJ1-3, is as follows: EPEVTQTPSHQVTQMGQEVILRCVPISNHLYFYWYRQILGQKVEFLVSFYNNEISEKSEIFDDQFSVERPDGSNFTLKIRSTKLEDSAMYFCASSGPLGQKDGNTIYFGEGSWLTVV.

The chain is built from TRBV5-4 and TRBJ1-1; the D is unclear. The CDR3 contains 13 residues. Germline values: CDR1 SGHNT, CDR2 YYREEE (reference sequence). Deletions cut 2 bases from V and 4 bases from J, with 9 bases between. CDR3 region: CASSFSSSTEAFF. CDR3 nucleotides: TGTGCCAGCAGCTTCTCCTCGAGCACTGAAGCTTTCTTT.

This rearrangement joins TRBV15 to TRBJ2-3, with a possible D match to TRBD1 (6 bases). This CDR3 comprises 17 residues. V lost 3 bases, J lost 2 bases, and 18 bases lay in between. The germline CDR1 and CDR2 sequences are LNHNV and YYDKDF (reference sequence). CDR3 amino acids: CATSSYGAGASTDTQYF. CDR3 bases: TGTGCCACCAGCAGCTACGGGGCAGGGGCGTCCACAGATACGCAGTATTTT.

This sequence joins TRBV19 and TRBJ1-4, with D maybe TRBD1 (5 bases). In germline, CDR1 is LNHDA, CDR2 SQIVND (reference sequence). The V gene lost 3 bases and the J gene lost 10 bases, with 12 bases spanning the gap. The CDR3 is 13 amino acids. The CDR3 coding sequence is TGTGCCAGTAGTATGGGACTTCCCGTAAAACTGTTTTTT. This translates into CASSMGLPVKLFF.

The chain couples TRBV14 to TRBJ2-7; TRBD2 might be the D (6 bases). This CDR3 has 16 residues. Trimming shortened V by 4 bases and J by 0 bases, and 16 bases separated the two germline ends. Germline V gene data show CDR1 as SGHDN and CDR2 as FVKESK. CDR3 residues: CASSLEEGRSSYEQYF. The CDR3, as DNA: TGTGCCAGCAGCCTAGAGGAGGGCCGTAGCTCCTACGAGCAGTACTTC.

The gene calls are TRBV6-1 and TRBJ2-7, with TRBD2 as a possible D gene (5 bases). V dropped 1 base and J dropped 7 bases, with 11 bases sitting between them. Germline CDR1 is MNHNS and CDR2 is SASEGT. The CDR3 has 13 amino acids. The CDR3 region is CASSEVEGGEQYF. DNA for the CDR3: TGTGCCAGCAGTGAAGTTGAGGGTGGGGAGCAGTACTTC.

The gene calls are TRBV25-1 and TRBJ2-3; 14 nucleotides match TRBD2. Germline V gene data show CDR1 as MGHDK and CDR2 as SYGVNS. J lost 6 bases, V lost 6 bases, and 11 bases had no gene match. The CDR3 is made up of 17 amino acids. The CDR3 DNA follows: TGTGCCAGCAGCCCCCTGGGACTAGCGGGAGAGGTTGATACGCAGTATTTT. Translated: CASSPLGLAGEVDTQYF.

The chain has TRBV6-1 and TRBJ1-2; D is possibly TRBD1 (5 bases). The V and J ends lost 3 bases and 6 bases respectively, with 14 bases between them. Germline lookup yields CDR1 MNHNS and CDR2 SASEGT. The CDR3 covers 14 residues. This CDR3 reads CASSDRAVVDGYTF. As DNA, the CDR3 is TGTGCCAGCAGTGACAGGGCGGTTGTGGATGGCTACACCTTC.

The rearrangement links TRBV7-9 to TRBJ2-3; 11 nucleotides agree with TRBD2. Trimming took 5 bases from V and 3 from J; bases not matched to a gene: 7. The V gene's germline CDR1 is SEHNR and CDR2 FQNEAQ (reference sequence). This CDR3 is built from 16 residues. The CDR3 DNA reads TGTGCCAGCAGCCCCGGTCTAGCGGGAGGAACAGATACGCAGTATTTT. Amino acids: CASSPGLAGGTDTQYF.

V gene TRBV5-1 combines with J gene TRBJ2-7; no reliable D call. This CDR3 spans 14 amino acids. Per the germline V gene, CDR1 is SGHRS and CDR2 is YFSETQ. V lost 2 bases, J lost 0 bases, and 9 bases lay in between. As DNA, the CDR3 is TGCGCCAGCAGCTTCGAGCGCATCTCCTACGAGCAGTACTTC. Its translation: CASSFERISYEQYF.

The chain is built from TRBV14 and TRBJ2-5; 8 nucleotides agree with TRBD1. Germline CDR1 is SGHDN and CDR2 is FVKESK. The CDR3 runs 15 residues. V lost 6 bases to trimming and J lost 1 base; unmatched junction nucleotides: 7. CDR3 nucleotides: TGTGCCAGCAGTCAAACCACAGGGGGCCAAGAGACCCAGTACTTC. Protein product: CASSQTTGGQETQYF.

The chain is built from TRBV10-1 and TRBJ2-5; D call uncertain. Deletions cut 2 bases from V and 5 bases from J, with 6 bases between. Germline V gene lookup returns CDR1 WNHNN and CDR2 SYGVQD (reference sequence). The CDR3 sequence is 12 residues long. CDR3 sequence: CASSEREETQYF. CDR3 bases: TGCGCCAGCAGTGAGAGAGAGGAGACCCAGTACTTC.

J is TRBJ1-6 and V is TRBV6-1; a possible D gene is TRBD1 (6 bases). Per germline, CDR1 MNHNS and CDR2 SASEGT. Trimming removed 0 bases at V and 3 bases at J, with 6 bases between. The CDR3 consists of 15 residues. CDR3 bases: TGTGCCAGCAGTGAAGCACAGGGCTATAATTCACCCCTCCACTTT. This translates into CASSEAQGYNSPLHF.